These 4 T cell receptor beta chains were all obtained from the same sample, sequenced in a study of cytomegalovirus exposure and HLA in healthy donors. The PCR had 60 Vbeta and 13 Jbeta primers. The data were produced by immunoSEQ multiplex PCR, yet TCRdb's version contains in-frame clones alone and is incomplete. The sample includes approximately 190,000 clones, around 64% of them seen just once. Input material: PBMCs. Receptor source: a man aged 35 to 55 in good health and CMV-seropositive.

The gene calls are TRBV12-5 and TRBJ2-1; D is unresolved. Germline V gives CDR1 LGHNT, CDR2 FRNRAP. Between the trimmed V and J ends, which lost 2 bases and 9 bases, there was a span of 5 bases. The CDR3 length is 11 residues. The CDR3 region has the DNA TGTGCTAGTGGTTTGCACAGTGAGCAGTTCTTC. Translated, it gives CASGLHSEQFF.

J is TRBJ1-5 and V is TRBV7-2; 10 bases line up with TRBD1. Losses at the gene ends were 6 bases for V and 4 bases for J; bases not matched to a gene: 6. From germline, CDR1 is SGHTA and CDR2 FQGNSA. CDR3 length equals 15 residues. CDR3 in amino acids: CASSQAGQGNQPQHF. The DNA of the CDR3 is TGTGCCAGCAGTCAAGCGGGACAGGGGAATCAGCCCCAGCATTTT.

The genes are TRBV11-2 and TRBJ2-2; 7 bases are shared with TRBD2. V lost 7 bases and J lost 6; bases outside the gene matches: 5. This CDR3 spans 13 amino acids. Germline-derived CDR1 and CDR2 are SGHAT and FQNNGV. This CDR3 reads CASTLGGSGELFF. The CDR3 DNA reads as TGTGCCAGCACCCTGGGGGGGTCCGGGGAGCTGTTTTTT.

The chain is built from TRBV5-4 and TRBJ2-1; perhaps TRBD2 as D (6 bases). CDR3 length equals 13 residues. Trimming stripped 0 bases from V and 8 bases from J, with 9 bases between. Germline V lookup: CDR1 SGHNT, CDR2 YYREEE (reference sequence). The CDR3 DNA reads as TGTGCCAGCAGCTTGGGGCAGCGGGATGAGCAGTTCTTC. Its protein product is CASSLGQRDEQFF.